The text below deals with one TCR beta chain. Its target is unknown. Clones were sequenced by immunoSEQ multiplex PCR, and TCRdb holds only the in-frame ones, with some missing. The sample shows roughly 200,000 clones, about 81% of them seen only once. The donors were in the roughly 130-subject validation cohort; that cohort was separate from the roughly 700-subject first cohort. These data belong to a study of cytomegalovirus exposure and HLA in healthy donors. Findings and limits, study-wide: The listing of 150 or so TCR beta chains classed them as cytomegalovirus-associated. In vitro testing confirmed a few CMV-associated chains as specific for CMV antigens.

The receptor comes from a woman in her twenties or thirties in good health and CMV-seronegative. Sequences were obtained from PBMCs.

The CDR3 sequence: CASSVTSGRDIDEQFF. CDR3 DNA: TGTGCCAGCTCAGTGACTAGCGGGAGGGATATAGATGAGCAGTTCTTC. This rearrangement joins TRBV18 to TRBJ2-1, with 14 bases aligning to TRBD2. This CDR3 is 16 amino acids long. Germline CDR1 KGHSH, CDR2 LQKENI. With V trimmed by 5 bases and J by 8 bases, 8 bases remained unmatched.